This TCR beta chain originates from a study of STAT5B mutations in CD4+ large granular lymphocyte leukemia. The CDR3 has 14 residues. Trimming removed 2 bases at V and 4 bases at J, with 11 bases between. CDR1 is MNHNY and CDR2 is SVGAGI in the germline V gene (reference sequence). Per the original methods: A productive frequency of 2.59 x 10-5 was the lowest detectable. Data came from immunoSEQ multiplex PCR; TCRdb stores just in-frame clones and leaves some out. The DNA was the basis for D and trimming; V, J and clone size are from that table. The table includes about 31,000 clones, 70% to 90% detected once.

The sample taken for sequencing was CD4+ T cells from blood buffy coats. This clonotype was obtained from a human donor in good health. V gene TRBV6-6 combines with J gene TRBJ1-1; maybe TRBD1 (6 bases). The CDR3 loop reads CASSYAQGGTEAFF. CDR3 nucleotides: TGTGCCAGCAGTTACGCACAGGGAGGCACTGAAGCTTTCTTT.